These T cell receptor beta chains were read from a single sample in a study of T cell responses to AZD1222 COVID-19 vaccine. TCRdb keeps only in-frame clones here, not all; method: immunoSEQ multiplex PCR. The table has about 150,000 clones, 75% to 90% seen once. This sample comprised peripheral blood, obtained 28 days after the second AZD1222 dose. These receptors all come from an adult who received the AZD1222 COVID-19 vaccine. Both conserved end residues are part of each CDR3. D genes are given only for firm matches.

TGCGCCAGCAGCCAAGGGAGGGGTCTTAGCGGGACCGCTAGCACAGATACGCAGTATTTT,CASSQGRGLSGTASTDTQYF,TRBV4-1,TRBD2,TRBJ2-3
TGTGCCAGTAGTGGCTTTAGCGGGAGTAGGTACAATGAGCAGTTCTTC,CASSGFSGSRYNEQFF,TRBV19,TRBD2,TRBJ2-1
TGTGCCACCAGCAGAGACAGGGGGCGTCATCAGCCCCAGCATTTT,CATSRDRGRHQPQHF,TRBV15,TRBD1,TRBJ1-5
TGTGCCAGCAGCCGTCTAGCGGGAGGCTTCGGGGAGCAGTACTTC,CASSRLAGGFGEQYF,TRBV6-2/TRBV6-3,TRBD2,TRBJ2-7
TGTGCCAGCAGCCCAGGATTTGAGGTGGCACCCCTCCACTTT,CASSPGFEVAPLHF,TRBV3-1/TRBV3-2,-,TRBJ1-6
TGTGCCAGCTCACCCCGGACACCAGCAAGTAACAATGAGCAGTTCTTC,CASSPRTPASNNEQFF,TRBV18,-,TRBJ2-1
TGTGCCAGCAGTCGGGACACCGCTAACTATGGCTACACCTTC,CASSRDTANYGYTF,TRBV7-2,-,TRBJ1-2
TGTGCCAGCGGGTGGAATGGCAATCAGCCCCAGCATTTT,CASGWNGNQPQHF,TRBV7-9,-,TRBJ1-5
TGCAGCGTTGTCGGTACAGGGAGCTCCTACGAGCAGTACTTC,CSVVGTGSSYEQYF,TRBV29-1,-,TRBJ2-7
TGCGCCAGCAGCTTGATCGCCGGACAGGGAGCGGACGGCTACACCTTC,CASSLIAGQGADGYTF,TRBV5-1,TRBD1,TRBJ1-2
TGTGCCAGCAGCTTAGGCACCGGGGAGCTGTTTTTT,CASSLGTGELFF,TRBV7-2,-,TRBJ2-2
TGTGCCATACGTAGTGGACAGTTGAACACTGAAGCTTTCTTT,CAIRSGQLNTEAFF,TRBV24-1,-,TRBJ1-1
TGTGCCAGACCCCTCGGACATACTAATCAGCCCCAGCATTTT,CARPLGHTNQPQHF,TRBV6-5,-,TRBJ1-5
TGTGCCAGCAGAGGGACAGAGACCTCTAACTATGGCTACACCTTC,CASRGTETSNYGYTF,TRBV5-6,TRBD1,TRBJ1-2
TGTGCCAGCAGCCCTCAATGGAGGGGGTCCTACGAGCAGTACTTC,CASSPQWRGSYEQYF,TRBV3-1/TRBV3-2,-,TRBJ2-7